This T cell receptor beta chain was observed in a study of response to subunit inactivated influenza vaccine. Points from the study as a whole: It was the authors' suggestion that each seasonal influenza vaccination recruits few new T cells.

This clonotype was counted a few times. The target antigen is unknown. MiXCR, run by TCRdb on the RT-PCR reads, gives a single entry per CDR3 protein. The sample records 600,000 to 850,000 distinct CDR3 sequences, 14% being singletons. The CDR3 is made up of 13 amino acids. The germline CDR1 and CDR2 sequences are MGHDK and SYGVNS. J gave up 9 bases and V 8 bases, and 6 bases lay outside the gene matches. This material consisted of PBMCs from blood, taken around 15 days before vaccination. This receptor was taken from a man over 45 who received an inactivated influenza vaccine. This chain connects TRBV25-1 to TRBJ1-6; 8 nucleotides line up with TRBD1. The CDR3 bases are TGTGCCAGCCGGACAGGGATAATTTCACCCCTCCACTTT. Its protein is CASRTGIISPLHF.